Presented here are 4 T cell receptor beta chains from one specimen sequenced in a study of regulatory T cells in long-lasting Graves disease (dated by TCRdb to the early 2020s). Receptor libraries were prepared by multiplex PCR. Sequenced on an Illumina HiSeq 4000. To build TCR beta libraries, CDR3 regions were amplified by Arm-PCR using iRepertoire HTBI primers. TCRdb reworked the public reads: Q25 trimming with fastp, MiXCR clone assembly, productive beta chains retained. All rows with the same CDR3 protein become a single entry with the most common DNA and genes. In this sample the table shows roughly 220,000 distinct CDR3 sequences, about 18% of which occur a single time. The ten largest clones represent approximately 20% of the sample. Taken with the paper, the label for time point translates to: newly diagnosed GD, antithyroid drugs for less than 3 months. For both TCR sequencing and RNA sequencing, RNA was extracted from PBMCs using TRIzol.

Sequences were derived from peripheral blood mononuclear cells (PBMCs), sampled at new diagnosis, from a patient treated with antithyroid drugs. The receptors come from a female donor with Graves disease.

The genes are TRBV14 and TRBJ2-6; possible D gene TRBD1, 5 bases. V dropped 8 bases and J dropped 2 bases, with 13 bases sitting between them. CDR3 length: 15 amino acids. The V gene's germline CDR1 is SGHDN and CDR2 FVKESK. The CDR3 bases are TGTGCCAGCGCGAAGATAGGGGCTGGGGCCAACGTCCTGACTTTC. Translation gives CASAKIGAGANVLTF.

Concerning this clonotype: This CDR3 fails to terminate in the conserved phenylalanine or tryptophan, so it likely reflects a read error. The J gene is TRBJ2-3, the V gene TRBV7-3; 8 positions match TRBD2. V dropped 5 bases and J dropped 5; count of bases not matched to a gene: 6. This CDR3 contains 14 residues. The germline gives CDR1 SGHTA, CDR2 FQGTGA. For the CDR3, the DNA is TGTGCCAGCAGCGAGCGGGGGAGGGGAGATACGCAGTATATT. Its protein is CASSERGRGDTQYI.

The CDR3 loop reads CASSMGGTGQETQYF. The CDR3 nucleotides read TGTGCCAGTAGTATGGGGGGGACAGGTCAAGAGACCCAGTACTTC. This chain links TRBV19 with TRBJ2-5; possible D gene TRBD1, 8 bases. This CDR3 region has 15 residues. Deletions cut 3 bases from V and 2 bases from J, with 13 bases between. Germline loops: CDR1 LNHDA, CDR2 SQIVND (reference sequence).

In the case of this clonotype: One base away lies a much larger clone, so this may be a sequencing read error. The CDR3 protein is CASSLFAQGGGQFF. CDR3 nucleotide sequence: TGTGCCAGCAGCTTATTCGCCCAAGGAGGTGGGCAGTTCTTC. The chain carries TRBV7-8 and TRBJ2-1, with D maybe TRBD2 (5 bases). This CDR3 spans 14 amino acids. V was trimmed by 2 bases and J by 12 bases, leaving 17 bases between them. Per the germline V gene, CDR1 is SGHVS and CDR2 is FQNEAQ. Drawing the rest from reference TRBV7-8 and TRBJ2-1, the complete variable domain is GAGVSQSPRYKVAKRGQDVALRCDPISGHVSLFWYQQALGQGPEFLTYFQNEAQLDKSGLPSDRFFAERPEGSVSTLKIQRTQQEDSAVYLCASSLFAQGGGQFFGPGTRLTVL.